This record looks at one TCR beta chain sequence and its context. Antigen specificity is unknown. Germline V gives CDR1 SNHLY, CDR2 FYNNEI. The CDR3 totals 14 residues. V was shortened by 7 bases and J by 5 bases, with 17 bases between the two germline ends. As processed by the authors: Variation in CDR3 across clinicopathological groups served as the basis for constructing a distant-metastasis classifier in papillary thyroid cancer. TCRdb re-clonotyped the PCR reads through MiXCR. The V and J calls here are based on TCRdb, not the publication. The data show thousands of clones, with 34% seen just once and roughly 28% held by the top ten. This entry belongs to a study of metastatic and nonmetastatic thyroid tumors. Study background: Peripheral blood and tumor or nodule samples from malignant and benign thyroid patients were compared. Findings and limits, study-wide: Malignant thyroid tumors reportedly exceeded benign nodules significantly in TCR beta diversity, with the difference appearing in blood and tumor.

Before thyroid surgery, none of the patients had received any treatment. This receptor was taken from a male donor with papillary thyroid cancer or a benign thyroid nodule (not recorded which). Some clones in this sample may be carry-over from other donors' samples. The sequencing input was adjacent normal tissue. V and J are TRBV2 and TRBJ1-1, with D unclear. Here the CDR3 reads CASIKEVYFTEAFF. The DNA of the CDR3 is TGTGCCAGCATAAAGGAAGTCTATTTTACTGAAGCTTTCTTT.